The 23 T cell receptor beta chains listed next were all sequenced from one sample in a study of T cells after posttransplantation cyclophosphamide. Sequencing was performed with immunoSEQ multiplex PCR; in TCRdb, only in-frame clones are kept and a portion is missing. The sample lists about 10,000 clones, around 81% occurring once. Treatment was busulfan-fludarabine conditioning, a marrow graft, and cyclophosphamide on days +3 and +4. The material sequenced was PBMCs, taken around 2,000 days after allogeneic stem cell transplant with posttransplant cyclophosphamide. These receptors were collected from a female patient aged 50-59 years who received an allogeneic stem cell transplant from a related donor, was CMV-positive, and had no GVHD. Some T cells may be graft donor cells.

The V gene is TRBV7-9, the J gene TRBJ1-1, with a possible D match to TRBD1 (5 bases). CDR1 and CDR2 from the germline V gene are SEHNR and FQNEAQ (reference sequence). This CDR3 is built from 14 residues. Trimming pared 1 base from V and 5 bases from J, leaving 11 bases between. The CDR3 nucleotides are TGTGCCAGCAGCTTAGATACGGGGGGGACTGAAGCTTTCTTT. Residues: CASSLDTGGTEAFF.

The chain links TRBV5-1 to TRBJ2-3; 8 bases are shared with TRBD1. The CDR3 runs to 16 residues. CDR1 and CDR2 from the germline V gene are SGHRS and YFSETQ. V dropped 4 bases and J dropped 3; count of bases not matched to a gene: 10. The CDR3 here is CASSQKGRGQTDTQYF. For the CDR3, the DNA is TGCGCCAGCAGCCAAAAGGGCAGGGGGCAAACAGATACGCAGTATTTT.

This CDR3 is CASGQSNQPQHF. CDR3 nucleotides: TGTGCCAGCGGCCAAAGCAATCAGCCCCAGCATTTT. V and J are TRBV7-9 and TRBJ1-5, with D hard to call. Germline V gives CDR1 SEHNR, CDR2 FQNEAQ (reference sequence). The CDR3 consists of 12 residues. Trimming cost V 8 bases and J 1 base, with 6 bases left between them.

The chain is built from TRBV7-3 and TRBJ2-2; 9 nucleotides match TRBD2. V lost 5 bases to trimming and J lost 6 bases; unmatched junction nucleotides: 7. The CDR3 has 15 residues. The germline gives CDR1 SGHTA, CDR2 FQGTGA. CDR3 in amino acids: CASSPGTSNAGELFF. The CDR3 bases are TGTGCCAGCAGCCCCGGGACTAGCAACGCCGGGGAGCTGTTTTTT.

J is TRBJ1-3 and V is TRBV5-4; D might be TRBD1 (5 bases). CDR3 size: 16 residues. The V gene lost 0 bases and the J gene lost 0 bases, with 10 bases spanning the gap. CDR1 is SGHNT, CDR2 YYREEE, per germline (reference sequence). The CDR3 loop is CASSLGGEASGNTIYF. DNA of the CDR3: TGTGCCAGCAGCTTGGGGGGGGAAGCCTCTGGAAACACCATATATTTT.

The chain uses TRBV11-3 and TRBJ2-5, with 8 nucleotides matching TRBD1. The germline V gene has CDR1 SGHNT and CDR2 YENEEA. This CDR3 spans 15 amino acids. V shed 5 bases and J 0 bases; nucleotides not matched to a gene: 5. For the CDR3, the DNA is TGTGCCAGCAGCCGACAGGGGCAAGACCAAGAGACCCAGTACTTC. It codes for CASSRQGQDQETQYF.

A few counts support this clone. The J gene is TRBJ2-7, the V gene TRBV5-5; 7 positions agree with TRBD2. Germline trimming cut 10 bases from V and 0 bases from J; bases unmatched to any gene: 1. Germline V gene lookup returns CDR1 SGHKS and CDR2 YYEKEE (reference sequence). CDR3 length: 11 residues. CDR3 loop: CAAGDSYEQYF. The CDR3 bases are TGTGCCGCGGGAGACTCCTACGAGCAGTACTTC.

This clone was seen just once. In DNA, the CDR3 is TGTGCCAGCAGCCCGGGACTAGCGGGAGGGCCAAGGTCCTACAATGAGCAGTTCTTC. Its translation is CASSPGLAGGPRSYNEQFF. The chain couples TRBV5-4 to TRBJ2-1; 16 positions match TRBD2. The V segment lost 4 bases and the J segment 1 base; nucleotides outside the gene matches: 8. CDR3 length: 19 amino acids. In germline, CDR1 is SGHNT, CDR2 YYREEE (reference sequence).

The CDR3 region is CASSSGQGAFEQFF. In DNA, the CDR3 is TGCGCCAGCAGCTCTGGACAGGGGGCGTTTGAGCAGTTCTTC. This chain links TRBV4-1 with TRBJ2-1; TRBD1 matches 11 bases. Germline loops: CDR1 MGHRA, CDR2 YSYEKL. Trimming at V came to 5 bases and at J to 9 bases, leaving 6 bases not matched to a gene. This CDR3 is built from 14 residues.

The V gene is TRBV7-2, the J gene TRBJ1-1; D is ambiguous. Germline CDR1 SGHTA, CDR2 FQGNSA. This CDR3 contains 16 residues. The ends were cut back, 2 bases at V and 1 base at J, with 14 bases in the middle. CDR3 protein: CASSLRGSGTNTEAFF. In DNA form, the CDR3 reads TGTGCCAGCAGCTTAAGAGGCTCTGGTACGAACACTGAAGCTTTCTTT.

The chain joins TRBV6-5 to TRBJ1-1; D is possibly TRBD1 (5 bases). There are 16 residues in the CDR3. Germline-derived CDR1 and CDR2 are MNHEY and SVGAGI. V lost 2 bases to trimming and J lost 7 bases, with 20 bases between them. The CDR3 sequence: CASSYPGGRAGNEAFF. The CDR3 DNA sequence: TGTGCCAGCAGTTACCCGGGGGGAAGGGCGGGCAATGAAGCTTTCTTT.

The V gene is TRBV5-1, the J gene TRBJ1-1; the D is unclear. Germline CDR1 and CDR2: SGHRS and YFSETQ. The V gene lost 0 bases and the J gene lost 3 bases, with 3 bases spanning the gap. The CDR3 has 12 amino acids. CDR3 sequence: CASSLADTEAFF. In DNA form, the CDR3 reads TGCGCCAGCAGCTTGGCGGACACTGAAGCTTTCTTT.

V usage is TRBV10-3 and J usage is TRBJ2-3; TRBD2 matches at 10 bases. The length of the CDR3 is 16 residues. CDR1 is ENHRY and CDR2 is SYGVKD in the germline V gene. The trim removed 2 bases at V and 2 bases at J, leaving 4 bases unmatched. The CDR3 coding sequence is TGTGCCATCAGTGAGGGGCTAGCGGGAGCCACAGATACGCAGTATTTT. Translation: CAISEGLAGATDTQYF.

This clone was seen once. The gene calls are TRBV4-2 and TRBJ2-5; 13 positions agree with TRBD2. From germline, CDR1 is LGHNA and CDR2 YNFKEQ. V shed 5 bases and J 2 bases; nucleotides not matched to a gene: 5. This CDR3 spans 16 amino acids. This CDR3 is CASSSGLAGAQETQYF. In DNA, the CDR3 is TGTGCCAGCAGCTCAGGACTAGCGGGAGCACAAGAGACCCAGTACTTC.

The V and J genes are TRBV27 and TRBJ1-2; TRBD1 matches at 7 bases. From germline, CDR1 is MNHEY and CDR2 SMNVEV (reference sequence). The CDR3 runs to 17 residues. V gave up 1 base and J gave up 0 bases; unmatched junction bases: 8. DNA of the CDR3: TGTGCCAGCAGTTTATGGGCCCGACAGGGACCTAACTATGGCTACACCTTC. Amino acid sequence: CASSLWARQGPNYGYTF.

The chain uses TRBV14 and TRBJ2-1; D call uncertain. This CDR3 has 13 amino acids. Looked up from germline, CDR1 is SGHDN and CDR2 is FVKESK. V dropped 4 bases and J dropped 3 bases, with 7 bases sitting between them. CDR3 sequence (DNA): TGTGCCAGCAGCCGCCTCGGCTACAATGAGCAGTTCTTC. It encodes CASSRLGYNEQFF. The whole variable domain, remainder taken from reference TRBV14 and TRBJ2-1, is EAGVTQFPSHSVIEKGQTVTLRCDPISGHDNLYWYRRVMGKEIKFLLHFVKESKQDESGMPNNRFLAERTGGTYSTLKVQPAELEDSGVYFCASSRLGYNEQFFGPGTRLTVL.

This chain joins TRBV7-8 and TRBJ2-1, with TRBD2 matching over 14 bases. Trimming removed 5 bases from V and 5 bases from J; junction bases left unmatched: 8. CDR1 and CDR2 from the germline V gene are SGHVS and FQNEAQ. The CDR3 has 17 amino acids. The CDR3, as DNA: TGTGCCAGCAGCCACCCCCCGGGACTAGCGGGAGACAATGAGCAGTTCTTC. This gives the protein CASSHPPGLAGDNEQFF. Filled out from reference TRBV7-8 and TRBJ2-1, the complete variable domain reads GAGVSQSPRYKVAKRGQDVALRCDPISGHVSLFWYQQALGQGPEFLTYFQNEAQLDKSGLPSDRFFAERPEGSVSTLKIQRTQQEDSAVYLCASSHPPGLAGDNEQFFGPGTRLTVL.

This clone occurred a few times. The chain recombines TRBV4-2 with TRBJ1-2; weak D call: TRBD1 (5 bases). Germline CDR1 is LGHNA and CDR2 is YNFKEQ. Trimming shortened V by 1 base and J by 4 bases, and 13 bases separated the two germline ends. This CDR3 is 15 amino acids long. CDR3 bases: TGTGCCAGCAGCCAAGTGGACATCAGGGCCTATGGCTACACCTTC. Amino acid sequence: CASSQVDIRAYGYTF.

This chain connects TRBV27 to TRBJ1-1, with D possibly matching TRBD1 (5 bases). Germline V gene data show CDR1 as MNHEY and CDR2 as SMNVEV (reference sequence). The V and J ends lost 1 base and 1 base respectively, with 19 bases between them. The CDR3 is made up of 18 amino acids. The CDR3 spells CASSLFFPGLTENTEAFF. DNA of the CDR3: TGTGCCAGCAGTTTATTCTTCCCGGGACTTACAGAGAACACTGAAGCTTTCTTT.

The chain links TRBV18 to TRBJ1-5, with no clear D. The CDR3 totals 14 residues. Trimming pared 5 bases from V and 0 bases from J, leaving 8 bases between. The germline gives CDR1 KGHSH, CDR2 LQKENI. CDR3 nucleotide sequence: TGTGCCAGCTCATCGCAGGTTAGCAATCAGCCCCAGCATTTT. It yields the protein CASSSQVSNQPQHF.

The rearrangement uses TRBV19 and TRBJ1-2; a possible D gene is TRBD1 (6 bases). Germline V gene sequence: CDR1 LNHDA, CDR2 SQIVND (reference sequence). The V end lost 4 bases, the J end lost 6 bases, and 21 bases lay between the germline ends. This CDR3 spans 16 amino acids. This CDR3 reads CASSTIDRTLTDGYTF. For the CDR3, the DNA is TGTGCCAGTAGTACGATCGACAGGACCCTGACCGATGGCTACACCTTC.

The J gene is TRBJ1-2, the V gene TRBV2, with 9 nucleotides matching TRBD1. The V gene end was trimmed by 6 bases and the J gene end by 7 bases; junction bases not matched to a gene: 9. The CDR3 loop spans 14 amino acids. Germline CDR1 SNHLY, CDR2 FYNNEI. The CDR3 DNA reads TGTGCCAGCAGCCCTTCGGGACAGGGAAGTGGCTACACCTTC. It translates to CASSPSGQGSGYTF.

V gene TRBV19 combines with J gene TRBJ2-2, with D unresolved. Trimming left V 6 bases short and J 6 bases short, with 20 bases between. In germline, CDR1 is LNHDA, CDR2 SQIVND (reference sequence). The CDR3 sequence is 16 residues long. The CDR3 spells CASSIRFPPISGELFF. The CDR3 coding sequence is TGTGCCAGTAGCATTCGGTTTCCCCCCATCTCCGGGGAGCTGTTTTTT.